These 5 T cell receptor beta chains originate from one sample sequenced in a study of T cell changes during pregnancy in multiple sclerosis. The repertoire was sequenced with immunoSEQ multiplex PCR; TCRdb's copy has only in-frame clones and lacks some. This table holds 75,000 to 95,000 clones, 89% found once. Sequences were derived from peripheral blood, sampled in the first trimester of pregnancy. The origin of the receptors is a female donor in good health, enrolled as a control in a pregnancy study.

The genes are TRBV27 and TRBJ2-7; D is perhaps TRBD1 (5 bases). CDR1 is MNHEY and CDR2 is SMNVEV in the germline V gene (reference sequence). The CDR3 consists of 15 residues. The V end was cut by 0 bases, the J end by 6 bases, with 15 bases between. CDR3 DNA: TGTGCCAGCAGTTTATCGGTCAGGGCTGTGGGCGAGCAGTACTTC. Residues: CASSLSVRAVGEQYF.

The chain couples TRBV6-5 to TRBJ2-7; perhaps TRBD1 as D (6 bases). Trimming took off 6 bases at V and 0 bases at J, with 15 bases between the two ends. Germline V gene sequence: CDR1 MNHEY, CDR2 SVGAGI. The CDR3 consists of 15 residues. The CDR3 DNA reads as TGTGCCAGCAGCCTCGGGACACCTAACTCCTACGAGCAGTACTTC. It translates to CASSLGTPNSYEQYF.

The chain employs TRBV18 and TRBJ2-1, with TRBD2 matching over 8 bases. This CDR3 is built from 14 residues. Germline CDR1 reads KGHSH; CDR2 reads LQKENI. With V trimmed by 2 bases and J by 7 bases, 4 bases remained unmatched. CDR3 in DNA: TGTGCCAGCTCACCAGGGACGGGGGGGAATGAGCAGTTCTTC. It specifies CASSPGTGGNEQFF.

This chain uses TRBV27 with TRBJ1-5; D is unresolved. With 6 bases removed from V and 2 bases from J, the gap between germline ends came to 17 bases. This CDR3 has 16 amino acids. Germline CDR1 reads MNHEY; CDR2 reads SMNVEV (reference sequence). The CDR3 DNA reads TGTGCCAGCAGCCTTTACAGTTCCGGGGGCAATCAGCCCCAGCATTTT. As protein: CASSLYSSGGNQPQHF.

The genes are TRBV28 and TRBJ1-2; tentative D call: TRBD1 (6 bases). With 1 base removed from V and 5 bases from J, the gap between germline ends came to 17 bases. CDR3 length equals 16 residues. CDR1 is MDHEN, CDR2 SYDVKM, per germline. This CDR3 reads CASSLSPLDRTYGYTF. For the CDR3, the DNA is TGTGCCAGCAGTTTATCCCCCCTCGACAGGACGTATGGCTACACCTTC.